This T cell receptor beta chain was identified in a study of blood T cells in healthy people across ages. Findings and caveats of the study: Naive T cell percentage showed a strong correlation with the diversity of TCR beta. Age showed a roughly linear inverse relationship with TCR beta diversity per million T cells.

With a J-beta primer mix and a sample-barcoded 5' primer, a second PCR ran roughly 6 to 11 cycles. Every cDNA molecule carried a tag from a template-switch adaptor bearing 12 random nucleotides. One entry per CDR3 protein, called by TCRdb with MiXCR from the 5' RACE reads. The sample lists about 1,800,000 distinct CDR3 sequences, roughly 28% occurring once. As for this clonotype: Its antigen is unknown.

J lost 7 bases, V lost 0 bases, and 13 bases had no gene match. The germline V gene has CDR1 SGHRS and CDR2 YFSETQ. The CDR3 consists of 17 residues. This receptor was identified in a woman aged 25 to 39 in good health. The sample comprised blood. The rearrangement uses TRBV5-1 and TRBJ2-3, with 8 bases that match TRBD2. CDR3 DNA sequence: TGCGCCAGCAGCTTGGCGGGGGGGGCCAGCCCACAATATACGCAGTATTTT. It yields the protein CASSLAGGASPQYTQYF.